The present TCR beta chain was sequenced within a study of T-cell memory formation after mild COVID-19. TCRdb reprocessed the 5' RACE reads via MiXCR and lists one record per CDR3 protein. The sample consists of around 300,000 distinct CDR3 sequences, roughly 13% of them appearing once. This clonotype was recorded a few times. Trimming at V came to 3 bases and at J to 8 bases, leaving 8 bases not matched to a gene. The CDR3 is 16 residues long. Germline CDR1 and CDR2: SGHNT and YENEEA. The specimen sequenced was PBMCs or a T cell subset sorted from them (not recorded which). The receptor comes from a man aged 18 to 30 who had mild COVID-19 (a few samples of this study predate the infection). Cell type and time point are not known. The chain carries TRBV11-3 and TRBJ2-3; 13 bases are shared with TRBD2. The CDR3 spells CASSFWTSGGPGTQYF. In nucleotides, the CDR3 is TGTGCCAGCAGCTTCTGGACTAGCGGGGGCCCCGGTACGCAGTATTTT.